The sequence of this TCR beta chain was determined in a study of regulatory T cells in long-lasting Graves disease. Study results and limitations: Newly diagnosed Graves' patients had higher TCR diversity than persistent ones.

Libraries of TCR beta came from iRepertoire HTBI primers plus Arm-PCR of CDR3 regions. TCRdb ran MiXCR on the multiplex PCR reads and lists one entry per CDR3 protein. The sample has 500,000 to 700,000 distinct CDR3 sequences; 15% to 20% are singletons. A remark on this clonotype: The antigen remains unidentified.

Germline lookup yields CDR1 LNHDA and CDR2 SQIVND (reference sequence). CDR3 length: 14 amino acids. V lost 2 bases, J lost 3 bases, and 8 bases lay in between. Time point reported: newly diagnosed GD, antithyroid drugs for less than 3 months. Isolated PBMC RNA provided the starting material for the TCR library. Graves' disease was diagnosed by American Thyroid Association guidelines. These data were also filed under a second study, of T cells in Graves' hyperthyroidism and ophthalmopathy.

The rearrangement links TRBV19 to TRBJ1-3, with a tentative D call TRBD1 (5 bases). Sequencing used peripheral blood mononuclear cells (PBMCs), obtained at new diagnosis, from a patient treated with antithyroid drugs. This sequence originates from a woman aged 25-40 years with Graves disease. The CDR3 protein is CASSISTDGNTIYF. The CDR3 DNA reads as TGTGCCAGTAGTATATCGACAGATGGAAACACCATATATTTT.